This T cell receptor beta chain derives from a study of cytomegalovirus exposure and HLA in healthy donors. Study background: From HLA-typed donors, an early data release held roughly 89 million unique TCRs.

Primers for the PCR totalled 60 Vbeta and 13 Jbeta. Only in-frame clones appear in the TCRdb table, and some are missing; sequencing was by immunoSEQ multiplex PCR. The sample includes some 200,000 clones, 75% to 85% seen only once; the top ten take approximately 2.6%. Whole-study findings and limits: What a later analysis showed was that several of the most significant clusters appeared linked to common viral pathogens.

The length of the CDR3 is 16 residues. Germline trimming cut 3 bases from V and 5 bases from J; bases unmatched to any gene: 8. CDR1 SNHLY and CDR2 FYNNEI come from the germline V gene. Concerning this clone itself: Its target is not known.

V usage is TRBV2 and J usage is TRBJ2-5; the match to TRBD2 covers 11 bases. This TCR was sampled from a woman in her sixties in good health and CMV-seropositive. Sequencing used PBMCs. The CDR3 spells CASSEDVAGGRETQYF. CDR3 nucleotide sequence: TGTGCCAGCAGTGAGGATGTAGCGGGGGGGCGTGAGACCCAGTACTTC.